Sequencing of this T cell receptor (beta chain) was carried out in a study of blood T cell repertoires in COVID-19. Study in general: The samples span acute and convalescent COVID-19 from the United States, Italy and Spain. PBMCs, B-cell-depleted T cells, or T cells provided the cDNA or gDNA that made up the material.

How the authors handled the data: For nucleated cells, counts were estimated from reference gene primer amplification. The protocol was immunoSEQ multiplex PCR, while the TCRdb copy is restricted to in-frame clones and leaves out a portion. The V and J calls and clone size are taken from that table; D and trimming were inferred from the DNA. In the table there are approximately 200,000 clones, roughly 90% of which are singletons. This CDR3 comprises 15 residues. Trimming cost V 5 bases and J 7 bases, with 22 bases left between them. The germline gives CDR1 SGHRS, CDR2 YFSETQ. The rearrangement links TRBV5-1 to TRBJ2-7, with a weak D call TRBD1 (6 bases). The receptor comes from a woman aged 45-65 years with acute or convalescent COVID-19. Sample: peripheral blood. CDR3 sequence reads: CASRPGGQGKGEQYF. The DNA of the CDR3 is TGCGCCAGCAGGCCTGGGGGCCAGGGCAAAGGGGAGCAGTACTTC. Full variable domain (outside the CDR3, taken from reference TRBV5-1 and TRBJ2-7): KAGVTQTPRYLIKTRGQQVTLSCSPISGHRSVSWYQQTPGQGLQFLFEYFSETQRNKGNFPGRFSGRQFSNSRSEMNVSTLELGDSALYLCASRPGGQGKGEQYFGPGTRLTVT.